These T cell receptor beta chains were read from a single sample in a study of spatial heterogeneity in lung cancer. TCRdb reprocessed the 5' RACE reads with MiXCR, giving one entry per CDR3 protein. The sample has 35,000 to 50,000 distinct CDR3 sequences, just over 3% seen once. The material was normal lung tissue next to the tumor, obtained at surgery. These receptors were taken from a male donor with early-stage non-small cell lung cancer. The CDR3 runs from the conserved cysteine through the conserved F or W. D genes are given only for firm matches. Rows give clone size only sometimes, using once, few, many, or a class for an expanded clone.

>TRBD1|TRBJ2-3|.|TRBV11-2
CASSLAGTGITDTQYF
TGTGCCAGCAGCTTAGCAGGGACAGGGATCACAGATACGCAGTATTTT
>TRBD1|TRBJ1-5|many|TRBV10-3
CATGDSNSNQPQHF
TGTGCCACCGGGGACAGTAATAGCAATCAGCCCCAGCATTTT
>.|TRBJ2-3|many|TRBV27
CASSSRGDVGTDTQYF
TGTGCCAGCAGCTCGAGAGGGGACGTGGGCACAGATACGCAGTATTTT
>.|TRBJ1-5|once|TRBV9
CASSVESGNQLQHF
TGTGCCAGCAGCGTAGAAAGTGGCAATCAGCTCCAGCATTTT
>.|TRBJ1-1|many|TRBV5-5
CASSIGILEAFF
TGTGCCAGCAGCATCGGGATACTTGAAGCTTTCTTT
>.|TRBJ1-5|many|TRBV12-3/TRBV12-4
CASSPYRNQPQHF
TGTGCCAGCAGTCCTTATCGCAATCAGCCCCAGCATTTT
>.|TRBJ2-3|many|TRBV7-2
CASSLRSETDTQYF
TGTGCCAGCAGCTTGAGGAGCGAGACAGATACGCAGTATTTT
>TRBD1|TRBJ1-1|.|TRBV7-3
CASSEGRGLGTEAFF
TGTGCCAGCAGCGAAGGGAGGGGGCTGGGCACTGAAGCTTTCTTT
>.|TRBJ2-1|few|TRBV11-2
CASSLYPGFTEQFF
TGTGCCAGCAGCTTATATCCGGGGTTCACTGAGCAGTTCTTC
>.|TRBJ1-2|.|TRBV11-2
CASSPWEDGGYTF
TGTGCCAGCAGCCCTTGGGAGGACGGAGGCTACACCTTC
>.|TRBJ1-6|.|TRBV6-5
CASSELNSSLHF
TGTGCCAGCAGTGAACTGAATTCATCCCTCCACTTT
>.|TRBJ2-6|many|TRBV20-1
CSASLGAASSGANVLTF
TGCAGTGCTAGTCTAGGGGCAGCCAGCTCTGGGGCCAACGTCCTGACTTTC
>.|TRBJ2-2|many|TRBV29-1
CSVKQLTNTGELFF
TGCAGCGTTAAACAACTAACGAACACCGGGGAGCTGTTTTTT
>.|TRBJ1-2|many|TRBV27
CASSMTGTPTGGGYTF
TGTGCCAGCAGTATGACCGGGACCCCGACGGGGGGAGGCTACACCTTC
>TRBD2|TRBJ2-5|.|TRBV28
CASSPSGLGKTQYF
TGTGCCAGCAGTCCCTCGGGACTAGGAAAGACCCAGTACTTC
>.|TRBJ2-5|.|TRBV4-2
CASSQDLLGAGETQYF
TGTGCCAGCAGCCAAGATCTCCTCGGGGCCGGGGAGACCCAGTACTTC
>TRBD1|TRBJ2-5|.|TRBV5-1
CASHRGQGEETQYF
TGCGCCAGCCACAGGGGTCAGGGTGAGGAGACCCAGTACTTC
>TRBD2|TRBJ2-1|many|TRBV7-2
CASSPPGGATYNEQFF
TGTGCCAGCAGCCCGCCGGGGGGGGCCACTTACAATGAGCAGTTCTTC
>.|TRBJ2-7|few|TRBV7-9
CASSARQLVGYF
TGTGCCAGCAGCGCCAGACAGCTCGTGGGGTACTTC
>TRBD1|TRBJ1-2|many|TRBV12-3/TRBV12-4
CASRSSNRGAGDGYTF
TGTGCCAGCAGATCCAGTAACAGGGGAGCGGGAGATGGCTACACCTTC
>TRBD1|TRBJ2-5|many|TRBV27
CASRRTGMKTQYF
TGTGCCAGCAGACGGACAGGGATGAAGACCCAGTACTTC
>.|TRBJ2-7|many|TRBV14
CASSQDLGAQYF
TGTGCCAGCAGCCAAGATCTAGGAGCGCAGTACTTC
>.|TRBJ2-1|many|TRBV7-2
CASSLAQLNEQFF
TGTGCCAGCAGCTTAGCGCAATTGAATGAGCAGTTCTTC